Sequencing of this T cell receptor (beta chain) was carried out in a study of T cell responses to AZD1222 COVID-19 vaccine (dated by TCRdb to the early 2020s). Looking at the study overall: AZD1222 recipients given second doses at about 4 weeks or at about 12 weeks were pooled, since spike-specific TCR depth and breadth were not found to differ between the two schedules. TCR sequencing covered over 230 trial participants: 200 to 210 given two doses of AZD1222 and 26 given two doses of MenACWY control vaccine. Enrollment into the trials was organized by age into subgroups of 18-55, 56-69 and 70-plus years, and those subgroups contained around 150, 28 and 57 TCR-sequenced participants, respectively. Study-level results and caveats: Reportedly, almost half of the unique spike-specific TCRs recognized epitopes lying outside the regions that are mutated in the B.1.351 and B.1.1.7 variants. CD4 TCRs associated with the vaccine covered the entire spike protein, and the dominant responses were in regions 160-218 and 743-854. Conclusions about previously exposed vaccinees were limited because only six AZD1222 recipients were SARS-CoV-2 seropositive at baseline. Participants were mostly white British, with more females than males. The authors suggested clonal diversity may have been underestimated. In the small 56-69-year group, the increase in depth fell short of significance, most likely because of low power. After two AZD1222 doses, spike-specific TCR breadth and depth were significantly higher than at day 0 and than in MenACWY recipients. Because no day 14 peak-response samples were available, repertoires were characterized only after the peak T cell response.

This clone came up a few times. Its cognate antigen has yet to be identified. The sample holds no much larger clone one base away, and base qualities are not on file. Explained via the paper, the time point label denotes: baseline before first vaccination. Vaccinee samples came from UK trials COV001 and COV002, including a single-blind randomized controlled phase 2/3 trial of AZD1222 (ChAdOx1 nCoV-19) in healthy adults. Trial participant PBMC samples were collected at day 0 and day 28 after the second dose for TCRbeta chain sequencing. The CDR3, cysteine through phenylalanine, is 13 amino acids long. The kept DNA is CDR3 alone, 39 bases in frame from the first base. V is clipped by 3 bases and J by 8 bases, and the sequence between their germline boundaries is 10 bases long. CDR1 and CDR2, looked up from the germline V gene (reference sequence), are LGHDT and YNNKEL. The CDR3 regions of human TCRbeta chains were subjected to immunosequencing. The authors' analysis ran thus. TCRs in the repertoires were matched against a reference library of SARS-CoV-2-specific TCRs that had been generated with the MIRA antigen-specificity platform. Breadth was defined as the fraction of unique TCRs that were SARS-CoV-2-associated, and depth was defined as the fraction of total T cells that were SARS-CoV-2-associated. Using the MIRA data, each spike-specific TCR was assigned both to the spike region to which the TCR was reactive and to a CD4 or CD8 class. Log10-transformed breadth and depth values were compared by one-way ANOVA with Sidak's multiple comparisons tests. The immuneACCESS repertoire file appears here via TCRdb, limited to in-frame rearrangements. These files lack a portion of the clones; in checked studies, under half of the deficit traces to unresolved V genes, and the cause of the others is not known. V, J and clone size were drawn from that table, and D and trimming were deduced from the DNA. The sample has some 150,000 clones on record, approximately 88% of them singletons. The ten top clones hold around 15% of the sample.

The chain was built from TRBV3-1 (or the pseudogene TRBV3-2) and TRBJ1-4; the best D guess is TRBD1, with 6 bases matching. The sequenced sample was peripheral blood, obtained on day 0 of AZD1222 vaccination. This clonotype originated in an adult in good health. The DNA reads as follows: TGTGCCAGCAGCCAGGGGGCGCGGGAAAAACTGTTTTTT. It codes for CASSQGAREKLFF.